This TCR beta chain was observed in a study of blood T cells in healthy people across ages. This clonotype was found many times. V was clipped by 5 bases and J by 4 bases; unmatched bases: 8. The germline gives CDR1 SGHTA, CDR2 FQGTGA. CDR3 length: 16 amino acids. Combining a sample-barcoded 5' primer with a J-beta primer mix, a second PCR ran for about 7 to 11 cycles. TCRdb reprocessed the 5' RACE reads with MiXCR, giving one entry per CDR3 protein. The sample lists 800,000 to 950,000 distinct CDR3 sequences, 25% to 30% occurring once. The individuals who served as donors were healthy Caucasians living in Russia, aged about 6 to 95. This sample also belongs to another study, concerning T cells of mothers and their children.

The genes are TRBV7-3 and TRBJ2-6; TRBD1 aligns across 7 bases. The TCR sequence derives from a woman aged 40 to 49 in good health. The specimen sequenced was blood. The CDR3 loop reads CASSMTGRSGANVLTF. In DNA, the CDR3 is TGTGCCAGCAGCATGACAGGGCGAAGCGGGGCCAACGTCCTGACTTTC.